The present TCR beta chain was sequenced within a study of patients and donors after allogeneic stem cell transplantation. TCRdb recomputed calls from the RT-PCR reads with MiXCR, one row per CDR3 protein. The table lists fewer than 250,000 distinct CDR3 sequences, 14% of them singletons. This clonotype was sampled from a human donor who was either an allogeneic HSCT recipient or a stem cell or donor lymphocyte infusion donor (not recorded which). It is not recorded whose cells these are; they may come from a transplant donor. Material: blood, either unsorted or a sorted T cell fraction (not recorded which).

This CDR3 is CASSHQGARGANVLTF. CDR3 bases: TGTGCCAGCAGTCACCAGGGGGCGCGTGGGGCCAACGTCCTGACTTTC. V and J are TRBV6-1 and TRBJ2-6, with 8 bases fitting TRBD1. Germline CDR1 MNHNS, CDR2 SASEGT. V shed 5 bases and J 3 bases; nucleotides not matched to a gene: 6. The CDR3 is 16 amino acids.